The 15 T cell receptor beta chains presented below share a single source sample, sequenced in a study of control samples from healthy donors and cancer patients. Here immunoSEQ multiplex PCR was the method, and the copy in TCRdb shows in-frame clones only, minus some. The data hold about 100,000 clones, with roughly 92% observed a single time. The specimen sequenced was blood. These TCRs come from a human donor in good health. The donor label of this sample is uncertain.

This clone appeared a single time. The chain recombines TRBV29-1 with TRBJ2-7; D uncertain. The CDR3 is 13 residues long. With 4 bases removed from V and 2 bases from J, the gap between germline ends came to 12 bases. CDR1 is SQVTM and CDR2 is ANQGSEA in the germline V gene. CDR3 coding DNA: TGCAGCGTTGCGCAGAGGTCTCCCTACGAGCAGTACTTC. It is translated as CSVAQRSPYEQYF.

This chain joins TRBV24-1 and TRBJ2-1, with D unclear. This CDR3 is 14 amino acids long. With 4 bases removed from V and 8 bases from J, the gap between germline ends came to 14 bases. Germline assignment: CDR1 KGHDR and CDR2 SFDVKD. The chain's CDR3 is CATSEGSWVDEQFF. CDR3 nucleotide sequence: TGTGCCACCAGTGAAGGGTCATGGGTTGATGAGCAGTTCTTC.

This clone was detected ten times or more. This chain links TRBV5-1 with TRBJ1-1; the D gene is possibly TRBD1 (6 bases). This CDR3 is built from 14 residues. The germline V gene has CDR1 SGHRS and CDR2 YFSETQ. Trimming shortened V by 6 bases and J by 0 bases, and 12 bases separated the two germline ends. The CDR3 sequence: CASTWTDMNTEAFF. In DNA, the CDR3 is TGCGCCAGCACTTGGACAGACATGAACACTGAAGCTTTCTTT.

The V and J genes are TRBV27 and TRBJ2-5, with D unclear. The CDR3 has 13 amino acids. In germline, CDR1 is MNHEY, CDR2 SMNVEV (reference sequence). V dropped 5 bases and J dropped 7 bases, with 14 bases sitting between them. The DNA for the CDR3 is TGTGCCAGCAGTCCCCGATCGGGTGGGACCCAGTACTTC. Its translation: CASSPRSGGTQYF.

The CDR3 DNA sequence: TGCGCCAGCAGCTCACTAGGGGGGCTCAGGACAGATACGCAGTATTTT. This encodes CASSSLGGLRTDTQYF. This chain joins TRBV5-1 and TRBJ2-3, with D perhaps TRBD1 or TRBD2 (6 bases each). The CDR3 has 16 residues. The germline V gene has CDR1 SGHRS and CDR2 YFSETQ. V lost 3 bases and J 3 bases, leaving 17 bases between the germline ends.

This clone occurred once. The chain employs TRBV27 and TRBJ1-1, with TRBD1 as a possible D gene (6 bases). The CDR3 totals 14 residues. Germline V lookup: CDR1 MNHEY, CDR2 SMNVEV (reference sequence). The V end lost 2 bases, the J end lost 4 bases, and 11 bases lay between the germline ends. CDR3 DNA sequence: TGTGCCAGCAGTTTAGGGGGCTGGGGCACTGAAGCTTTCTTT. Protein: CASSLGGWGTEAFF.

This chain joins TRBV14 and TRBJ1-1; no firm D call. Trimming took 4 bases from V and 1 from J, leaving 13 bases between them. The CDR3 is 15 amino acids. Germline V CDR1 and CDR2: SGHDN, FVKESK. CDR3 sequence (DNA): TGTGCCAGCAGCCCCACAAGATCCGGGAACACTGAAGCTTTCTTT. This sequence encodes CASSPTRSGNTEAFF. The full variable domain, rest sourced from reference TRBV14 and TRBJ1-1, is EAGVTQFPSHSVIEKGQTVTLRCDPISGHDNLYWYRRVMGKEIKFLLHFVKESKQDESGMPNNRFLAERTGGTYSTLKVQPAELEDSGVYFCASSPTRSGNTEAFFGQGTRLTVV.

The gene calls are TRBV7-9 and TRBJ1-4, with D uncertain. This CDR3 comprises 12 residues. Trimming removed 5 bases from V and 5 bases from J, with 6 bases in between. The germline CDR1 and CDR2 sequences are SEHNR and FQNEAQ (reference sequence). CDR3 DNA sequence: TGTGCCAGCAGCCCCACAAATGAAAAACTGTTTTTT. Protein sequence: CASSPTNEKLFF.

The chain recombines TRBV24-1 with TRBJ2-1; 8 nucleotides match TRBD1. Germline V gene data show CDR1 as KGHDR and CDR2 as SFDVKD. V shed 7 bases, J shed 8 bases, and the junction held 12 bases outside the gene matches. This CDR3 contains 15 residues. The CDR3, as DNA: TGTGCCACCAGCCGAGATCGGACAGGGCGCGATGAGCAGTTCTTC. Encoded protein: CATSRDRTGRDEQFF.

The V call is TRBV29-1, the J call TRBJ1-2; D remains unclear. Germline assignment: CDR1 SQVTM and CDR2 ANQGSEA. The CDR3 has 11 amino acids. V was trimmed by 4 bases and J by 6 bases, leaving 9 bases between them. CDR3 region: CSVAGENGYTF. CDR3 in DNA: TGCAGCGTTGCGGGAGAGAATGGCTACACCTTC. The full variable domain, rest sourced from reference TRBV29-1 and TRBJ1-2, is SAVISQKPSRDICQRGTSLTIQCQVDSQVTMMFWYRQQPGQSLTLIATANQGSEATYESGFVIDKFPISRPNLTFSTLTVSNMSPEDSSIYLCSVAGENGYTFGSGTRLTVV.

The V call is TRBV29-1, the J call TRBJ2-1; D call uncertain. CDR3 length equals 13 residues. Trimming removed 1 base from V and 8 bases from J, with 12 bases in between. CDR1 is SQVTM and CDR2 is ANQGSEA in the germline V gene. DNA for the CDR3: TGCAGCGTTGAAGGAGATTTTGGACATGAGCAGTTCTTC. It codes for CSVEGDFGHEQFF.

This clone was detected once. The chain carries TRBV19 and TRBJ1-5; tentative D call: TRBD1 (5 bases). V shed 9 bases and J shed 6 bases, with 12 bases lying between them. CDR1 is LNHDA, CDR2 SQIVND, per germline (reference sequence). The CDR3 is made up of 12 amino acids. The CDR3 region has the DNA TGTGCCAGCGCAGGGTACGCTCAGCCCCAGCATTTT. This codes for CASAGYAQPQHF.

This chain uses TRBV6-6 with TRBJ1-5; the D gene is possibly TRBD1 (5 bases). The CDR3 is 15 amino acids. V lost 4 bases, J lost 4 bases, and 14 bases lay in between. Germline assignment: CDR1 MNHNY and CDR2 SVGAGI (reference sequence). Here the CDR3 reads CASSLLRDGNQPQHF. The CDR3 DNA is TGTGCCAGCAGTTTGCTCCGGGACGGAAATCAGCCCCAGCATTTT.

This rearrangement joins TRBV18 to TRBJ1-4, with 7 bases aligning to TRBD1. With 4 bases clipped from V and 8 bases from J, the junction kept 13 bases outside the gene matches. This CDR3 has 16 amino acids. Germline CDR1 KGHSH, CDR2 LQKENI. The CDR3, as DNA: TGTGCCAGCTCACTTAACTCGCCAGGGGGTGAGGAAAAACTGTTTTTT. Translation gives CASSLNSPGGEEKLFF.

The gene calls are TRBV7-2 and TRBJ1-1, with D possibly matching TRBD1 (6 bases). Germline CDR1 SGHTA, CDR2 FQGNSA. V was trimmed by 6 bases and J by 3 bases, leaving 11 bases between them. This CDR3 has 13 residues. CDR3 sequence reads: CASRWGADTEAFF. The DNA for the CDR3 is TGTGCCAGCAGATGGGGGGCGGACACTGAAGCTTTCTTT.